This is a list of T cell receptor beta chains from one sample in a study of shared clonotypes between healthy human individuals. Profiled with immunoSEQ multiplex PCR; TCRdb holds only in-frame clones, not every one. The sample lists hundreds of thousands of clones, roughly 95% occurring once. The sequenced sample consisted of naive CD8+ T cells sorted from blood. These receptors came from a woman in her 30s in good health. CDR3s include the opening cysteine and the closing phenylalanine or tryptophan. A D gene is named only where the DNA matches it firmly. Some rows mark clone size as missing; the rest say once, few, many or name a class of expanded clone.

TRBV28,TRBJ1-5,.,.,CASSLSGVGRNQPQHF,TGTGCCAGCAGTTTATCAGGGGTCGGCCGCAATCAGCCCCAGCATTTT
TRBV5-1,TRBJ2-7,.,.,CASSFGGNEQYF,TGCGCCAGCAGCTTCGGAGGAAACGAGCAGTACTTC
TRBV6-6,TRBJ2-5,.,.,CASTQRSGKETQYF,TGTGCCAGCACCCAGCGGTCAGGGAAAGAGACCCAGTACTTC
TRBV6-5,TRBJ2-7,.,.,CASSPGGTLSYEQYF,TGTGCCAGCAGCCCCGGTGGAACCCTCTCCTACGAGCAGTACTTC
TRBV7-6,TRBJ2-3,.,.,CASSLEDWTSTDTQYF,TGTGCCAGCAGCTTGGAGGACTGGACTAGCACAGATACGCAGTATTTT
TRBV4-2,TRBJ2-5,.,.,CASSHSTGPPGEQYF,TGTGCCAGCAGCCACTCGACAGGCCCTCCCGGGGAGCAGTACTTC
TRBV5-6,TRBJ1-4,TRBD1,.,CASSLGTGNNEKLFF,TGTGCCAGCAGCCTTGGGACAGGGAATAATGAAAAACTGTTTTTT
TRBV15,TRBJ1-1,.,.,CATSRGGENTEAFF,TGTGCCACCAGCAGGGGAGGGGAGAACACTGAAGCTTTCTTT
TRBV9,TRBJ2-1,.,.,CASSPSGWDSEYEQFF,TGTGCCAGCAGCCCCAGCGGGTGGGACAGCGAGTATGAGCAGTTCTTC
TRBV27,TRBJ2-7,.,.,CASSIAGASYEQYF,TGTGCCAGCTCCATAGCTGGAGCTTCCTACGAGCAGTACTTC
TRBV27,TRBJ2-7,.,.,CASSLEGSGYEQYF,TGTGCCAGCAGTTTAGAGGGGTCGGGTTACGAGCAGTACTTC
TRBV19,TRBJ2-7,.,.,CASSIYTGTSEQYF,TGTGCCAGTAGTATTTATACAGGAACGAGTGAACAGTACTTC
TRBV7-2,TRBJ2-7,.,once,CASSFPLGTYEQYF,TGTGCCAGCAGCTTCCCCCTGGGGACCTACGAGCAGTACTTC
TRBV27,TRBJ2-7,TRBD1,.,CASSPGTGFYEQYF,TGTGCCAGCAGTCCCGGGACAGGGTTCTACGAGCAGTACTTC
TRBV7-2,TRBJ2-2,TRBD2,.,CASSRELAGTNTGELFF,TGTGCCAGCAGCCGAGAACTAGCGGGAACGAACACCGGGGAGCTGTTTTTT
TRBV9,TRBJ2-7,.,.,CASSLGGYEQYF,TGTGCCAGCAGCTTGGGTGGCTACGAGCAGTACTTC
TRBV7-2,TRBJ2-2,.,.,CASSLVGDTGELFF,TGTGCCAGCAGCTTAGTCGGGGACACCGGGGAGCTGTTTTTT
TRBV11-2,TRBJ2-7,.,.,CASSQHYEQYF,TGTGCCAGCAGCCAGCACTACGAGCAGTACTTC
TRBV2,TRBJ2-5,.,.,CASTEVPGAEETQYF,TGTGCCAGCACCGAGGTCCCGGGGGCTGAGGAGACCCAGTACTTC
TRBV7-7,TRBJ2-1,.,.,CASSLGALGYNEQFF,TGTGCCAGCAGCTTAGGCGCCTTGGGCTACAATGAGCAGTTCTTC
TRBV7-9,TRBJ2-3,.,.,CASSYPDTQYF,TGTGCCAGCAGCTACCCAGATACGCAGTATTTT
TRBV2,TRBJ2-3,.,.,CASSEANHKTQYF,TGTGCCAGCAGTGAAGCGAACCATAAAACGCAGTATTTT
TRBV16,TRBJ2-7,TRBD1,.,CASSSRTGGVYEQYF,TGTGCCAGCAGCTCCCGGACAGGGGGCGTTTACGAGCAGTACTTC
TRBV27,TRBJ1-6,.,.,CASSLSPNSPLHF,TGTGCCAGCAGTTTATCGCCAAATTCACCCCTCCACTTT
TRBV28,TRBJ2-5,.,.,CASSSSQETQYF,TGTGCCAGCAGTTCCAGCCAAGAGACCCAGTACTTC
TRBV4-3,TRBJ2-7,.,.,CASSERLLSPEQYF,TGCGCCAGCAGCGAACGCCTCCTTTCCCCCGAGCAGTACTTC
TRBV28,TRBJ1-4,.,.,CASVFGYGTNEKLFF,TGTGCCAGCGTCTTCGGTTATGGAACTAATGAAAAACTGTTTTTT
TRBV29-1,TRBJ2-5,.,.,CSPEVWIAVTRETQYF,TGCAGTCCAGAGGTCTGGATAGCGGTGACCCGGGAGACCCAGTACTTC
TRBV7-8,TRBJ2-7,TRBD2,.,CASSPGLARNYEQYF,TGTGCCAGCAGCCCAGGACTAGCGCGAAACTACGAGCAGTACTTC
TRBV27,TRBJ2-7,.,.,CASSLRGAGEQYF,TGTGCCAGCAGTTTACGCGGGGCCGGCGAGCAGTACTTC
TRBV13,TRBJ2-5,.,.,CASSHSEGVAVGTQYF,TGTGCCAGCAGCCACTCTGAGGGAGTAGCCGTGGGGACCCAGTACTTC
TRBV7-2,TRBJ2-2,TRBD1,.,CASSLIPDRASGELFF,TGTGCCAGCAGCTTAATCCCTGACAGGGCTTCCGGGGAGCTGTTTTTT
TRBV19,TRBJ1-2,.,.,CASSISGGRGYTF,TGTGCCAGTAGTATCTCTGGAGGACGGGGCTACACCTTC
TRBV9,TRBJ2-1,.,.,CASSVEQGLRNEQFF,TGTGCCAGCAGCGTAGAACAGGGTCTGAGGAATGAGCAGTTCTTC
TRBV11-2,TRBJ2-1,.,.,CASSSTPTGRMGNEQFF,TGTGCCAGCAGCTCAACCCCCACAGGGCGAATGGGGAATGAGCAGTTCTTC
TRBV7-9,TRBJ2-5,.,.,CASSPDGRETQYF,TGTGCCAGCAGCCCGGACGGGCGGGAGACCCAGTACTTC
TRBV7-9,TRBJ2-5,.,.,CASSPSRTRDGTQYF,TGTGCCAGCAGCCCCTCCAGGACGAGGGACGGGACCCAGTACTTC
TRBV4-1,TRBJ2-1,TRBD2,.,CASSQLAGASYNEQFF,TGCGCCAGCAGCCAACTAGCGGGAGCTTCCTACAATGAGCAGTTCTTC
TRBV19,TRBJ2-1,.,once,CASSISGPYGDEQFF,TGTGCCAGTAGTATTTCGGGGCCGTATGGCGATGAGCAGTTCTTC
TRBV7-9,TRBJ1-1,.,few,CASRTGSRSEAFF,TGTGCCAGCAGAACAGGGTCTCGGTCGGAAGCTTTCTTT
TRBV6-1,TRBJ2-3,.,once,CASSERVTATDTQYF,TGTGCCAGCAGCGAGCGGGTAACAGCGACCGATACGCAGTATTTT
TRBV6-4,TRBJ2-1,.,.,CASSDPVAAPLSYNEQFF,TGTGCCAGCAGTGATCCGGTAGCCGCCCCACTCTCCTACAATGAGCAGTTCTTC
TRBV9,TRBJ2-2,TRBD2,.,CASRPTSDSTGELFF,TGTGCCAGCAGGCCGACTAGCGACAGCACCGGGGAGCTGTTTTTT